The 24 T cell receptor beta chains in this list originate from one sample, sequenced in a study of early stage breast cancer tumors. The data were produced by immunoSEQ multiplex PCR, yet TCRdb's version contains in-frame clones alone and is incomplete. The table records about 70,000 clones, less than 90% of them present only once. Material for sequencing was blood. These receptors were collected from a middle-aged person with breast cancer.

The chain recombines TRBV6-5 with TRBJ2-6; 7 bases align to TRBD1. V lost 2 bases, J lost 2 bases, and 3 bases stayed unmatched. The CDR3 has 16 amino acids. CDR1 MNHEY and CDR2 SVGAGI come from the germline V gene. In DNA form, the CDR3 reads TGTGCCAGCAGTTACGAGACAGGGACTGGGGCCAACGTCCTGACTTTC. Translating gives CASSYETGTGANVLTF.

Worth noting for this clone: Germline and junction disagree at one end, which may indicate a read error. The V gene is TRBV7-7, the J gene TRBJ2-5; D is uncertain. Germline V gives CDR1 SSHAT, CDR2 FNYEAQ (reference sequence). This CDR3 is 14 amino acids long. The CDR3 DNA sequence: TGTGCTAGCAGCTCTGGCGGTTGGTGGGAGACCCAGTACTTC. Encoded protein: CASSSGGWWETQYF.

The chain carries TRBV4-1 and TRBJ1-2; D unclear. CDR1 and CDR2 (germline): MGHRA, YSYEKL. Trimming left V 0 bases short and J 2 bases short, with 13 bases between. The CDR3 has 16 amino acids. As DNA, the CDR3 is TGCGCCAGCAGCCAAGATACACGGGGAACAAACTATGGCTACACCTTC. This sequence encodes CASSQDTRGTNYGYTF.

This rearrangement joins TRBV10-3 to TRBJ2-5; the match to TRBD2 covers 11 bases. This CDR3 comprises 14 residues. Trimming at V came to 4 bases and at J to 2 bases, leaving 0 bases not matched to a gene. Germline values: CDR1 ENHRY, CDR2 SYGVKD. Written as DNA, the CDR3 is TGTGCCATCAGTGGACTAGCGGGACAAGAGACCCAGTACTTC. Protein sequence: CAISGLAGQETQYF.

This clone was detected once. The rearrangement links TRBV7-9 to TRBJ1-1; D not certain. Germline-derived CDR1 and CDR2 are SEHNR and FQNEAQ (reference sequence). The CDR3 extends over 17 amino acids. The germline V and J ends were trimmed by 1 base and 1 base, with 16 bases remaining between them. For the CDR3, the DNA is TGTGCCAGCAGCTTAGAAGGTGGCCGACGGGCGAACACTGAAGCTTTCTTT. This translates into CASSLEGGRRANTEAFF.

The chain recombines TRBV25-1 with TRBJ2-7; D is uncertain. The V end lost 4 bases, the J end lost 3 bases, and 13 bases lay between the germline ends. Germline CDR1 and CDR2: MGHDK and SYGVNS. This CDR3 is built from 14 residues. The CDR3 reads CASSAGSSFYEQYF. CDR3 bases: TGTGCCAGCAGTGCCGGGTCGTCCTTCTACGAGCAGTACTTC.

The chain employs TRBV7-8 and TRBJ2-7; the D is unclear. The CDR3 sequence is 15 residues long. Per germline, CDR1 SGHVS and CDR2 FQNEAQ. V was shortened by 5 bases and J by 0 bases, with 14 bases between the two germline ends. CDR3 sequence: CASSPFAAPSYEQYF. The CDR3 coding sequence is TGTGCCAGCAGCCCCTTTGCGGCTCCCTCCTACGAGCAGTACTTC.

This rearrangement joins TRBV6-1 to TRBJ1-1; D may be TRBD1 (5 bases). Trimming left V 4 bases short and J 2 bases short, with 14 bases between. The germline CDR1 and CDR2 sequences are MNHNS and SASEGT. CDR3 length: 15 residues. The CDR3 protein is CASSGYVGVNTEAFF. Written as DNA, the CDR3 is TGTGCCAGCAGTGGATATGTGGGGGTTAACACTGAAGCTTTCTTT.

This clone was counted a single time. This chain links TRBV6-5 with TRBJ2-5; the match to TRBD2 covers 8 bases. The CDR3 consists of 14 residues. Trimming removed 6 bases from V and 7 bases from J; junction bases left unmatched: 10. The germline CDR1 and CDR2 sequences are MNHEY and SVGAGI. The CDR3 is CASRQSGSGRTQYF. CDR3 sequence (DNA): TGTGCCAGCAGGCAGAGCGGGAGCGGCCGGACCCAGTACTTC.

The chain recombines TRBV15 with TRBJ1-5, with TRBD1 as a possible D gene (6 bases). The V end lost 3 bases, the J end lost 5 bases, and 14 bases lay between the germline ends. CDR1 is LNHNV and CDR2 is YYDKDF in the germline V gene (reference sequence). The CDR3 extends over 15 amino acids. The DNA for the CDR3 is TGTGCCACCAGCAGGTGGCAGGGGAATGATCAGCCCCAGCATTTT. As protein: CATSRWQGNDQPQHF.

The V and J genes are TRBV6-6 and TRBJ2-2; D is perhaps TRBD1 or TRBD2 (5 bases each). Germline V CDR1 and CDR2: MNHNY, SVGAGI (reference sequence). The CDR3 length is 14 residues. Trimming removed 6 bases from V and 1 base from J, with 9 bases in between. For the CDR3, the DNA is TGTGCCAGCAGCCGGGACGGGAACACCGGGGAGCTGTTTTTT. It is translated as CASSRDGNTGELFF.

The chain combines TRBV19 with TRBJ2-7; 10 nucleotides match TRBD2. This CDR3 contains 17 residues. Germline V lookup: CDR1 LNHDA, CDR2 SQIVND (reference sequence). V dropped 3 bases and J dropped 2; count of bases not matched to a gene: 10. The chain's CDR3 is CASSIYASGSTTYEQYF. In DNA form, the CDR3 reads TGTGCCAGTAGTATCTATGCTAGCGGGAGCACTACCTACGAGCAGTACTTC. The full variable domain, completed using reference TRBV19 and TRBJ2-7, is DGGITQSPKYLFRKEGQNVTLSCEQNLNHDAMYWYRQDPGQGLRLIYYSQIVNDFQKGDIAEGYSVSREKKESFPLTVTSAQKNPTAFYLCASSIYASGSTTYEQYFGPGTRLTVT.

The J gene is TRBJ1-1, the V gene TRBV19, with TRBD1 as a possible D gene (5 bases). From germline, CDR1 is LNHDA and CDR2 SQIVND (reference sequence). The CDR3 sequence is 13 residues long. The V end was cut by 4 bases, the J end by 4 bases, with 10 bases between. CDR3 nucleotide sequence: TGTGCCAGTAGTAATCAGGGAATCACTGAAGCTTTCTTT. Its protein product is CASSNQGITEAFF.

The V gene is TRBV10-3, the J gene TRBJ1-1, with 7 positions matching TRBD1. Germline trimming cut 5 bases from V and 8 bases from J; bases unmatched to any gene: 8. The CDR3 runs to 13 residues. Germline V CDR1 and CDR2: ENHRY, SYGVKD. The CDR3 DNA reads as TGTGCCATCAGTTCAGGGGGACGGTCGGAAGCTTTCTTT. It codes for CAISSGGRSEAFF.

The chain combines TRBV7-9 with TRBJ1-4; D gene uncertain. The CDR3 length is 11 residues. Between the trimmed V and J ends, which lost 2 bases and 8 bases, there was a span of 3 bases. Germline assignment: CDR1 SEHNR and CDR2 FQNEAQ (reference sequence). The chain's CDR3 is CASSLNEKLFF. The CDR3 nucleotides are TGTGCCAGCAGCTTAAACGAAAAACTGTTTTTT.

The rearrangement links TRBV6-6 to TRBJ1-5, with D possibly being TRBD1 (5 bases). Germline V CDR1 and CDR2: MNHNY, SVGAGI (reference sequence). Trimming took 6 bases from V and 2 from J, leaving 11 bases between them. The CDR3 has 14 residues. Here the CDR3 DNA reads TGTGCCAGCAGCTCCCAGGGAGGCAATCAGCCCCAGCATTTT. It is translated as CASSSQGGNQPQHF.

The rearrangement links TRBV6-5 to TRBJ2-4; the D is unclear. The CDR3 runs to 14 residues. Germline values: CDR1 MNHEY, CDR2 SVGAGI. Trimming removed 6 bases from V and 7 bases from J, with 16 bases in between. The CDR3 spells CASRTNAYTNIQYF. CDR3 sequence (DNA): TGTGCCAGCAGAACAAACGCCTATACGAACATTCAGTACTTC.

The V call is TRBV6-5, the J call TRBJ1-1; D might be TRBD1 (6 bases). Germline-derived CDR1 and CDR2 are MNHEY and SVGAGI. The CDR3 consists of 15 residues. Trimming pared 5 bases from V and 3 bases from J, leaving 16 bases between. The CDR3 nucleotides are TGTGCCAGCAGTAGCCCCACAGGGCTCGACACTGAAGCTTTCTTT. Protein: CASSSPTGLDTEAFF.

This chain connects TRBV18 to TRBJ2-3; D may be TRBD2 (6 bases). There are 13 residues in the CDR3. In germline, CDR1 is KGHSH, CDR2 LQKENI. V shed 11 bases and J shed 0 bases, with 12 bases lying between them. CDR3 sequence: CAGNSGSTDTQYF. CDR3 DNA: TGTGCCGGTAATAGCGGAAGCACAGATACGCAGTATTTT.

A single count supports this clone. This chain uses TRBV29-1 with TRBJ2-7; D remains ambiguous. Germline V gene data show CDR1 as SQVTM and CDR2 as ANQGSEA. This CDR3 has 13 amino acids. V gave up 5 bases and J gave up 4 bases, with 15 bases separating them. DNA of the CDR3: TGCAGCGTTAGGAAAGACTCAGCTTACGAGCAGTACTTC. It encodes CSVRKDSAYEQYF.

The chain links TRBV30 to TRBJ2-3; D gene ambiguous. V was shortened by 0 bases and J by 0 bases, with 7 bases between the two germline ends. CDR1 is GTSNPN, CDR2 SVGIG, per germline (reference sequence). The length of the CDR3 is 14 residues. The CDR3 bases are TGTGCCTGGAGTGTACTCACGAGCACAGATACGCAGTATTTT. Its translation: CAWSVLTSTDTQYF.

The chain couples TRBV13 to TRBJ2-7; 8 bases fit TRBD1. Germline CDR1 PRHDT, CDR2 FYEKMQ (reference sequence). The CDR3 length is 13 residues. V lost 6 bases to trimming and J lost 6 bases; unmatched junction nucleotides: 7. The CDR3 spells CASRKDRDLEQYF. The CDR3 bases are TGTGCCAGCAGAAAGGACAGGGATCTCGAGCAGTACTTC.

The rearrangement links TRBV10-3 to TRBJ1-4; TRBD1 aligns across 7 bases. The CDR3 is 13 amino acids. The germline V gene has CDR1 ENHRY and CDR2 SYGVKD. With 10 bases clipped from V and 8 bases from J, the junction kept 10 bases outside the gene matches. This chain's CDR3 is CATSKGAWEKLFF. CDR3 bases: TGTGCCACTAGCAAGGGGGCTTGGGAAAAACTGTTTTTT.

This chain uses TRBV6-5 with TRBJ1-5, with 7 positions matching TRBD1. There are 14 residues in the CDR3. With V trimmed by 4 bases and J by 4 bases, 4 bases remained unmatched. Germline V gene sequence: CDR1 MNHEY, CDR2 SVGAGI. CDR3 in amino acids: CASSSGQNNQPQHF. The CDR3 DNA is TGTGCCAGCAGTTCGGGACAGAATAATCAGCCCCAGCATTTT.